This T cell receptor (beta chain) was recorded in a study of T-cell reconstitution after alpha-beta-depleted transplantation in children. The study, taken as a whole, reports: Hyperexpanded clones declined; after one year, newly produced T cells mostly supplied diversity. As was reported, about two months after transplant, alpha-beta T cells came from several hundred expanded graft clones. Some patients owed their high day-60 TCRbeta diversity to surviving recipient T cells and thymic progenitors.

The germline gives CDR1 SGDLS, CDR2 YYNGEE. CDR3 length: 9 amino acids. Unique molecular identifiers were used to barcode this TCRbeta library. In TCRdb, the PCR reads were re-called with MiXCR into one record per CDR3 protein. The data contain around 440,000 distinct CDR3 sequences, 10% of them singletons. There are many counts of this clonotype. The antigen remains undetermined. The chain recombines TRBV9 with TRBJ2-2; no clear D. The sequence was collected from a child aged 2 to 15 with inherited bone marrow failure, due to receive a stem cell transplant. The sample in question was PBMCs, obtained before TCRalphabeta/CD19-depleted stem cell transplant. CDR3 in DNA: TGTGCACTCTCCTGGGAGCTGTTTTTT. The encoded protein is CALSWELFF.